The 2 T cell receptor beta chains listed next were all sequenced from one sample in a study of glioma-infiltrating T cells. Using RNA template, CDR3s of TCR alpha and beta were amplified with iRepertoire arm-PCR. TCRdb analysed the multiplex PCR reads with MiXCR anew, one entry per CDR3 protein. The sample consists of around 97,000 distinct CDR3 sequences, under 30% of them appearing once. The sequenced material came from glioma tissue, nonneoplastic brain tissue, or PBMCs (not recorded which). The origin of the receptors is a human donor with low-grade glioma or glioblastoma, undergoing nonglioma brain surgery, or in good health (not recorded which).

This clonotype was counted at least ten times. The chain employs TRBV7-9 and TRBJ2-5, with D perhaps matching TRBD1 (6 bases). Germline CDR1 and CDR2: SEHNR and FQNEAQ (reference sequence). CDR3 length: 17 amino acids. Trimming removed 1 base at V and 0 bases at J, with 15 bases between. This chain's CDR3 is CASSLEGVGAYQETQYF. CDR3 sequence (DNA): TGTGCCAGCAGCTTAGAGGGGGTCGGGGCATACCAAGAGACCCAGTACTTC.

In this sample, this clonotype turned up many times. The chain joins TRBV28 to TRBJ2-5, with D hard to call. CDR1 MDHEN and CDR2 SYDVKM come from the germline V gene. V was trimmed by 2 bases and J by 1 base, leaving 11 bases between them. This CDR3 has 15 amino acids. CDR3 loop: CASSLGQATQETQYF. CDR3 nucleotides: TGTGCCAGCAGTTTAGGGCAGGCCACCCAAGAGACCCAGTACTTC.